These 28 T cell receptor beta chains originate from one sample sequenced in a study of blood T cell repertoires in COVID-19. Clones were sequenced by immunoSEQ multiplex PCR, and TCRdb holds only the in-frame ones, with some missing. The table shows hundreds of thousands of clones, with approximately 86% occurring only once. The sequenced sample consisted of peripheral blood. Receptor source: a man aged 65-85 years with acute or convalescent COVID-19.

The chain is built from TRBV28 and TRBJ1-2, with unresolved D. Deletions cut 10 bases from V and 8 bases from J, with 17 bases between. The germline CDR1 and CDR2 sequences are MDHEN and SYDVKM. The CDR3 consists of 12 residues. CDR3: CATHVAQAGYTF. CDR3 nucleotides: TGTGCCACCCACGTAGCCCAAGCAGGCTACACCTTC.

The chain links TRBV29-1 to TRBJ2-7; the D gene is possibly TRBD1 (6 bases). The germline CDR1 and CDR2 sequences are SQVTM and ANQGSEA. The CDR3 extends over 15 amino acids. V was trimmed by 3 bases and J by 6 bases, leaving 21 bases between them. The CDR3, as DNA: TGCAGCGTTGAGGGGCTAAGGGGGAGTCACGGCGAGCAGTACTTC. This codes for CSVEGLRGSHGEQYF.

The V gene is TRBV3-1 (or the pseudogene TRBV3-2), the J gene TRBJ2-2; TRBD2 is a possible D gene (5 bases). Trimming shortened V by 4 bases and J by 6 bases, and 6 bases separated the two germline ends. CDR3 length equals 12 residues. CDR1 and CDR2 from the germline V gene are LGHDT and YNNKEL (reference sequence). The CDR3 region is CASSRGAGELFF. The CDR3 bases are TGTGCCAGCAGCCGGGGAGCCGGGGAGCTGTTTTTT.

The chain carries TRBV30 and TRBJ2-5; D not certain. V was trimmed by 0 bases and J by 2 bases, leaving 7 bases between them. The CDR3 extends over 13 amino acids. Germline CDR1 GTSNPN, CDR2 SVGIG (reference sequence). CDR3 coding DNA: TGTGCCTGGAGTGTCGGTCTTCAAGAGACCCAGTACTTC. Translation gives CAWSVGLQETQYF.

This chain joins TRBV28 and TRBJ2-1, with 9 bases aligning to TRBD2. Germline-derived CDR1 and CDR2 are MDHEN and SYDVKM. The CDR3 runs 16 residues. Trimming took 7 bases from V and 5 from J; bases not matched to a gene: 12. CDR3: CASTLSGSGSNNEQFF. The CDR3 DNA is TGTGCCAGCACCCTTAGCGGGAGTGGAAGTAACAATGAGCAGTTCTTC.

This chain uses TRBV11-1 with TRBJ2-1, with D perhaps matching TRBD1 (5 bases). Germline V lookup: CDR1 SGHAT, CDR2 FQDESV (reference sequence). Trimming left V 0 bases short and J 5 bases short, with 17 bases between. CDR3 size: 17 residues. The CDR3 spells CASSLATVGAWDNEQFF. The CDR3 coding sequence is TGTGCCAGCAGCTTAGCCACAGTTGGGGCATGGGACAATGAGCAGTTCTTC.

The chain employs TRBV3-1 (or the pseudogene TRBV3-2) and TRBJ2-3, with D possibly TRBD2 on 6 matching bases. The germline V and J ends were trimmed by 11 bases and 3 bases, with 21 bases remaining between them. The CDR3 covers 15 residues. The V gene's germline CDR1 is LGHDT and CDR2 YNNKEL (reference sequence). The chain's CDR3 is CAAGIRGAWTDTQYF. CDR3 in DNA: TGTGCCGCAGGGATACGCGGGGCTTGGACAGATACGCAGTATTTT.

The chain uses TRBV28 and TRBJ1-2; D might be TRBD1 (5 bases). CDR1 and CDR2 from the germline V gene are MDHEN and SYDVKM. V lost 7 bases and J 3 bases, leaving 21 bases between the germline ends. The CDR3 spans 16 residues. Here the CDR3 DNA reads TGTGCCAGCACCCCGGGGGGGGAACTCCAATACTATGGCTACACCTTC. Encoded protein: CASTPGGELQYYGYTF.

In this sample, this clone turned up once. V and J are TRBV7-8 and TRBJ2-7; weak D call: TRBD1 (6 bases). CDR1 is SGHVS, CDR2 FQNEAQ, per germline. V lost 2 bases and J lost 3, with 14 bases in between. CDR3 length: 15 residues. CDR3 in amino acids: CASSLQYQGLYEQYF. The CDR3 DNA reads TGTGCCAGCAGCTTACAGTACCAGGGGCTCTACGAGCAGTACTTC. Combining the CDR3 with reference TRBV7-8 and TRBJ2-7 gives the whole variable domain GAGVSQSPRYKVAKRGQDVALRCDPISGHVSLFWYQQALGQGPEFLTYFQNEAQLDKSGLPSDRFFAERPEGSVSTLKIQRTQQEDSAVYLCASSLQYQGLYEQYFGPGTRLTVT.

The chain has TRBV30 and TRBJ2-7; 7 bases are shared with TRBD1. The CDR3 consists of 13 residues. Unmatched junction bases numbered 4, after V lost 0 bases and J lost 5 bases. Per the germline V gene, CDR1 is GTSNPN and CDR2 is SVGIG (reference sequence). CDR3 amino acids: CAWSVHRGHEQYF. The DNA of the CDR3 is TGTGCCTGGAGTGTACACAGGGGACACGAGCAGTACTTC.

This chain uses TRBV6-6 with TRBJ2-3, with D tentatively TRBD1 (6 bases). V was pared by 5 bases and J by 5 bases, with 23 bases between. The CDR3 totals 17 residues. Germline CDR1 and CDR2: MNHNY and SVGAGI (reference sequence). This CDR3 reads CASSQFSGTMTGDTQYF. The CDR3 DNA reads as TGTGCCAGCAGTCAATTCTCCGGGACAATGACCGGAGATACGCAGTATTTT.

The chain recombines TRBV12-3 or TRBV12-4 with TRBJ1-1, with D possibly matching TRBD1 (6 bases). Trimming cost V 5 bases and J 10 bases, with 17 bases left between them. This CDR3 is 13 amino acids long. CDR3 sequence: CASSPSGGLRAFF. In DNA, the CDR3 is TGTGCCAGCAGTCCTAGCGGGGGGCTCAGAGCTTTCTTT.

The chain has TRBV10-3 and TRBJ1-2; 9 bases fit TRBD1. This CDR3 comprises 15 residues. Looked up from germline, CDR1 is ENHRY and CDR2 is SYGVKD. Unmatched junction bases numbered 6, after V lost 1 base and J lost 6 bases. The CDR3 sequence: CAISELSRQGDGYTF. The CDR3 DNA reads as TGTGCCATCAGTGAGTTATCGAGACAGGGGGATGGCTACACCTTC.

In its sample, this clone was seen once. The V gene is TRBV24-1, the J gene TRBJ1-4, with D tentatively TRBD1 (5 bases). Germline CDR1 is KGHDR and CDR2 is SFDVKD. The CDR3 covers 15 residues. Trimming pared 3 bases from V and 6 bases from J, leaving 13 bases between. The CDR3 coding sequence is TGTGCCACCAGTGATCCCAGGCAGGGCGATGAAAAACTGTTTTTT. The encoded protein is CATSDPRQGDEKLFF.

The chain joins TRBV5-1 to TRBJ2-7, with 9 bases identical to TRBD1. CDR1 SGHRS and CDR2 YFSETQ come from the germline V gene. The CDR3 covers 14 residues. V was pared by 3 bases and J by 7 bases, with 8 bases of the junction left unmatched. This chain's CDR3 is CASSSSQGAGEQYF. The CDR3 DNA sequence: TGCGCCAGCAGCTCATCACAGGGGGCGGGGGAGCAGTACTTC.

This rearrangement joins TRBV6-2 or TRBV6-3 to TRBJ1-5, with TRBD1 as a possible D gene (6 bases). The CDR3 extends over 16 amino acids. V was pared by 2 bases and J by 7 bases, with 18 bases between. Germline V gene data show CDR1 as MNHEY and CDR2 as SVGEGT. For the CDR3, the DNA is TGTGCCAGCAGTTACCCCTTTCAGGGGACCGCCCAGCCCCAGCATTTT. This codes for CASSYPFQGTAQPQHF.

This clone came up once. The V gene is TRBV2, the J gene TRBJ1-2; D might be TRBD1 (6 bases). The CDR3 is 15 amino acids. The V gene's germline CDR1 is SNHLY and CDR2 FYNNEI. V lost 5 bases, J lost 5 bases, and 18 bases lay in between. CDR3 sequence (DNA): TGTGCCAGCAGTAGGGGACAAAGGGGCGCATATGGCTACACCTTC. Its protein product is CASSRGQRGAYGYTF.

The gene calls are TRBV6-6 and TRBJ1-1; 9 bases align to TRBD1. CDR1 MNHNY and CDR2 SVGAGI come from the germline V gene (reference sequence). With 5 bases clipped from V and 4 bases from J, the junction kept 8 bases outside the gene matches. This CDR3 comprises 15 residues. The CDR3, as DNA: TGTGCCAGCAGTCGGCCCCGACAGGGGGTCACTGAAGCTTTCTTT. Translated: CASSRPRQGVTEAFF.

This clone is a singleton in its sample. As DNA, the CDR3 is TGTGCCAGCAGCTTAGGGACTAGCGGGGGGAATGAGCAGTTCTTC. It is translated as CASSLGTSGGNEQFF. The chain combines TRBV7-6 with TRBJ2-1, with 14 bases matching TRBD2. V was clipped by 1 base and J by 7 bases; unmatched bases: 0. Germline V gives CDR1 SGHVS, CDR2 FNYEAQ. This CDR3 is 15 amino acids long.

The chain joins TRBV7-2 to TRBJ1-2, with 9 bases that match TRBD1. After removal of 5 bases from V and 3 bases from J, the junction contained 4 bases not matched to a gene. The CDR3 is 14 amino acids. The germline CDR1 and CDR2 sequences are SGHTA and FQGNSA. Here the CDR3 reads CASSNTGGDYGYTF. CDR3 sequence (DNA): TGTGCCAGCAGCAACACAGGGGGCGACTATGGCTACACCTTC.

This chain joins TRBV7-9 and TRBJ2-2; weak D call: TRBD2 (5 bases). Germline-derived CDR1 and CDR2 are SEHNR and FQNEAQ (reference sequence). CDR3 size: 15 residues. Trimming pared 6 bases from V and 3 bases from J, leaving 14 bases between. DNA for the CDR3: TGTGCCAGCAGTCAGTGGCTGCGGGACACCGGGGAGCTGTTTTTT. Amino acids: CASSQWLRDTGELFF.

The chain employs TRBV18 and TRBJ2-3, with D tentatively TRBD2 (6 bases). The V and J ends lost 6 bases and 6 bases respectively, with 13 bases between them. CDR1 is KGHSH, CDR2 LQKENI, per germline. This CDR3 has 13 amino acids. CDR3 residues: CASSPELADTQYF. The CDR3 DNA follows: TGTGCCAGCTCCCCCGAACTAGCTGATACGCAGTATTTT.

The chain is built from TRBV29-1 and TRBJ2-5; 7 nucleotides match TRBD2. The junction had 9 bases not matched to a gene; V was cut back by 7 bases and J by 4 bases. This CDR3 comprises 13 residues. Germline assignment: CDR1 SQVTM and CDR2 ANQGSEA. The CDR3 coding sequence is TGCAGCGCCAACCCGGGAGGAACAGAGACCCAGTACTTC. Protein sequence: CSANPGGTETQYF.

The DNA for the CDR3 is TGTGCCAGCTCACCACAAGGGACAGGTTCGAACACTGAAGCTTTCTTT. It codes for CASSPQGTGSNTEAFF. The chain is built from TRBV18 and TRBJ1-1; 8 positions agree with TRBD1. Germline-derived CDR1 and CDR2 are KGHSH and LQKENI. This CDR3 contains 16 residues. V lost 1 base, J lost 1 base, and 5 bases stayed unmatched. Drawing the rest from reference TRBV18 and TRBJ1-1, the complete variable domain is NAGVMQNPRHLVRRRGQEARLRCSPMKGHSHVYWYRQLPEEGLKFMVYLQKENIIDESGMPKERFSAEFPKEGPSILRIQQVVRGDSAAYFCASSPQGTGSNTEAFFGQGTRLTVV.

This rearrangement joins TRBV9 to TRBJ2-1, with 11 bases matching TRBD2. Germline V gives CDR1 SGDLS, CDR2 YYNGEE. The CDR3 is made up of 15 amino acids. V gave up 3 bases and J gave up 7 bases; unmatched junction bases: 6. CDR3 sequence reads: CASSGSGGARNEQFF. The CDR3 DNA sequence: TGTGCCAGCAGCGGTAGCGGGGGGGCAAGGAATGAGCAGTTCTTC.

CDR3 sequence reads: CASSLVPGTNSGNTIYF. The DNA for the CDR3 is TGTGCCAGCAGCTTAGTACCAGGCACAAACTCTGGAAACACCATATATTTT. This chain joins TRBV5-4 and TRBJ1-3; D remains ambiguous. The CDR3 is 17 amino acids. Between the trimmed V and J ends, which lost 2 bases and 0 bases, there was a span of 15 bases. Germline V gene lookup returns CDR1 SGHNT and CDR2 YYREEE (reference sequence).

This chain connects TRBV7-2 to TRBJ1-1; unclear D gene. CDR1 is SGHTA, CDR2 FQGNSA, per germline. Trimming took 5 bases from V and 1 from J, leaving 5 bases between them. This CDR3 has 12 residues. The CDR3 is CASSPRNTEAFF. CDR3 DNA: TGTGCCAGCAGCCCCAGGAACACTGAAGCTTTCTTT.

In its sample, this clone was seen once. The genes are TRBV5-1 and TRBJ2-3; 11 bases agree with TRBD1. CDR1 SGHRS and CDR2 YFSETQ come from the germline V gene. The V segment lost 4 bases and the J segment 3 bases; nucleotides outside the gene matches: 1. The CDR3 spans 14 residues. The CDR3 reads CASSGQGATDTQYF. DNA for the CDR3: TGCGCCAGCAGCGGACAGGGGGCAACAGATACGCAGTATTTT.